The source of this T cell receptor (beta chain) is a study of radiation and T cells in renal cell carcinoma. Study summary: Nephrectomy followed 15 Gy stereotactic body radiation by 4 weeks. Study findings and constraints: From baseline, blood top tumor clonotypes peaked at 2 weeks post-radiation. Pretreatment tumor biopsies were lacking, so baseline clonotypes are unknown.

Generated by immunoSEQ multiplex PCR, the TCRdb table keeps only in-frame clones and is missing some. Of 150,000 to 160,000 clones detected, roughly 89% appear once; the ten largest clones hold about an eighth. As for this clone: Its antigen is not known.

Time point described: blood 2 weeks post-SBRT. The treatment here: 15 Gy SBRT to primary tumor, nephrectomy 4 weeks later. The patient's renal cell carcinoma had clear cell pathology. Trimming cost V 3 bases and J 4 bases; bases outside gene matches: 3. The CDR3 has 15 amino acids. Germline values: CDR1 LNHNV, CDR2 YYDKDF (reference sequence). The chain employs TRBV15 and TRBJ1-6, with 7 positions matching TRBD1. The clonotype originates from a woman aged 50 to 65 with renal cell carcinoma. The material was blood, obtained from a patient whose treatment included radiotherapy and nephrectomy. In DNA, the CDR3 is TGTGCCACCAGCAGGGGACAGAAGTATAATTCACCCCTCCACTTT. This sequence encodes CATSRGQKYNSPLHF.